In this sample, the clone carrying this T cell receptor beta chain turned up a few times. In the study's own analysis: Quantification of nucleated cells was approximated via reference gene primer amplification. The repertoire was sequenced with immunoSEQ multiplex PCR; TCRdb's copy has only in-frame clones and lacks some. V and J calls and clone size are copied from that table; D and trimming were computed from the DNA. The sample holds more than 250,000 clones, around 87% seen once. The data originate from a study of blood T cell repertoires in COVID-19. Background on the study: Researchers got acute and convalescent COVID-19 samples from the United States, Italy and Spain. PBMCs, B-cell-depleted T cells, or T cells provided the cDNA or gDNA that made up the material.

CDR3 length equals 14 residues. V was shortened by 5 bases and J by 6 bases, with 16 bases between the two germline ends. Germline CDR1 and CDR2: MNHEY and SMNVEV (reference sequence). The clonotype was recovered from a man aged 50 to 60 with active or convalescent COVID-19. The chain couples TRBV27 to TRBJ1-1; D is ambiguous. Sample: peripheral blood. For the CDR3, the DNA is TGTGCCAGCAGTCCTAAGACACTCCCCGCTGAAGCTTTCTTT. Translated: CASSPKTLPAEAFF.